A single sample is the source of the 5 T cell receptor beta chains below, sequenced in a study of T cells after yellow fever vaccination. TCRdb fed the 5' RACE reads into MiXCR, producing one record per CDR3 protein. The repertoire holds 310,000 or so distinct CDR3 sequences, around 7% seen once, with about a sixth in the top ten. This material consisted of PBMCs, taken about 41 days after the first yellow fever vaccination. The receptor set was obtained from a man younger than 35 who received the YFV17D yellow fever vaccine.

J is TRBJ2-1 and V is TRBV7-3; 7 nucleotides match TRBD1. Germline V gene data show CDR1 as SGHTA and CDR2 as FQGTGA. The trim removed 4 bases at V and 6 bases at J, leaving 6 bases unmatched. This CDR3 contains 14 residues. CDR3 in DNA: TGTGCCAGCAGCTCGGGACAGAGGAGCAATGAGCAGTTCTTC. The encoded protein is CASSSGQRSNEQFF.

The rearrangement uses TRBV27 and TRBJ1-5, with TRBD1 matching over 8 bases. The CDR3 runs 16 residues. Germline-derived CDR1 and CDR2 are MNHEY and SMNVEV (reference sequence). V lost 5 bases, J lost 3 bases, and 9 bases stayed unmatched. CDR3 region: CASSQDRGRPNQPQHF. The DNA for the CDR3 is TGTGCCAGCAGTCAAGACAGGGGACGGCCCAATCAGCCCCAGCATTTT.

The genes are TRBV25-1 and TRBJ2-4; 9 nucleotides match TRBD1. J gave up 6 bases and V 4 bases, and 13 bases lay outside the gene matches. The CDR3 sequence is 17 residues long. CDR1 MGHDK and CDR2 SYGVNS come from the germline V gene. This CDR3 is CASSASPGQGTSNIQYF. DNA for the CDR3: TGTGCCAGCAGTGCGTCCCCGGGACAGGGAACGTCAAACATTCAGTACTTC. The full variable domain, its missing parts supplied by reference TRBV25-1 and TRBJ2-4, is EADIYQTPRYLVIGTGKKITLECSQTMGHDKMYWYQQDPGMELHLIHYSYGVNSTEKGDLSSESTVSRIRTEHFPLTLESARPSHTSQYLCASSASPGQGTSNIQYFGAGTRLSVL.

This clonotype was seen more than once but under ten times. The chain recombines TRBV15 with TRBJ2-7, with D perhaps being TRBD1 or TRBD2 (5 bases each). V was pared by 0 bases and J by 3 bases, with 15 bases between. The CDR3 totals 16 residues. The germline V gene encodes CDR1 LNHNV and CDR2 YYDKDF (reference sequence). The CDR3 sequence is CATSRDGTKRFYEQYV. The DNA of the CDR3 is TGTGCCACCAGCAGAGACGGGACCAAAAGATTCTACGAGCAGTACGTC.

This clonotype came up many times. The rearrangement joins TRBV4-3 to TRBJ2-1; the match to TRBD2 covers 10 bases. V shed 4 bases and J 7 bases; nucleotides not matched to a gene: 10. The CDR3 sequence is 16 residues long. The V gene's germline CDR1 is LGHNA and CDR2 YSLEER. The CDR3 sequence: CASSRRVTSGKNEQFF. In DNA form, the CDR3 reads TGCGCCAGCAGCCGAAGGGTAACTAGCGGGAAGAATGAGCAGTTCTTC.